Following are 17 T cell receptor beta chains from one sample sequenced in a study of read filtering for tumor transcriptome and immune sequencing. This library used 300 to 450 ng RNA and molecular barcoded adaptors spanning alpha/delta and beta/gamma chains. TCRdb independently ran MiXCR on the reads; one entry per CDR3 protein. Of roughly 61,000 distinct CDR3 sequences in the sample, 12% were seen once. Sequenced input: a population of CD138-negative cells sorted from bone marrow. The receptors come from a donor at least 40 years old with multiple myeloma.

This clonotype was seen ten or more times. The rearrangement links TRBV27 to TRBJ2-7; D unclear. CDR1 MNHEY and CDR2 SMNVEV come from the germline V gene (reference sequence). The germline V and J ends were trimmed by 5 bases and 4 bases, with 12 bases remaining between them. The CDR3 totals 13 residues. This CDR3 reads CASSLRTGYEQYF. The CDR3 coding sequence is TGTGCCAGCAGTCTAAGGACCGGGTACGAGCAGTACTTC.

This clonotype occurred a few times. The chain joins TRBV18 to TRBJ1-1; a possible D gene is TRBD1 (6 bases). The V gene lost 4 bases and the J gene lost 1 base, with 13 bases spanning the gap. Germline CDR1 KGHSH, CDR2 LQKENI. The CDR3 is 15 residues long. CDR3 amino acids: CASSQMSGENTEAFF. Written as DNA, the CDR3 is TGTGCCAGCTCACAGATGTCAGGGGAGAACACTGAAGCTTTCTTT.

DNA of the CDR3: TGTGCCAGCAGGACGGTGGGACTAGAGACCCAGTACTTC. This encodes CASRTVGLETQYF. The chain has TRBV6-2 or TRBV6-3 and TRBJ2-5, with D perhaps matching TRBD2 (6 bases). V was cut by 6 bases and J by 4 bases, with 12 bases left in between. The germline gives CDR1 MNHEY, CDR2 SVGEGT. The CDR3 length is 13 residues.

This clonotype was found a few times. The rearrangement joins TRBV20-1 to TRBJ2-7; possibly TRBD1 for D (6 bases). With 5 bases removed from V and 4 bases from J, the gap between germline ends came to 12 bases. Germline CDR1 and CDR2: DFQATT and SNEGSKA (reference sequence). The length of the CDR3 is 12 residues. CDR3 in DNA: TGCAGTGCTCTACTCAGGGGTTACGAGCAGTACTTC. It codes for CSALLRGYEQYF.

Comment on this clonotype: The conserved closing phenylalanine or tryptophan is absent in this CDR3, likely reflecting a read error. The DNA is left out, because the CDR3 cannot be placed on it with certainty; the CDR3 is given as TCRdb lists it. This chain links TRBV5-1 with TRBJ2-1. The CDR3 has 14 amino acids, counting both end residues. Germline CDR1 is SGHRS and CDR2 is YFSETQ. CDR3: CASRPNLGYNEQLY.

The CDR3 protein is CASSLEELPEGRSGYTF. As DNA, the CDR3 is TGTGCCAGCAGCTTAGAAGAGCTTCCGGAGGGGCGGTCAGGCTACACCTTC. The chain combines TRBV7-9 with TRBJ1-2, with D perhaps TRBD1 (5 bases). This CDR3 contains 17 residues. The germline V gene encodes CDR1 SEHNR and CDR2 FQNEAQ (reference sequence). V was pared by 1 base and J by 8 bases, with 23 bases between.

V usage is TRBV28 and J usage is TRBJ1-1; D call uncertain. This CDR3 is 15 amino acids long. V lost 5 bases, J lost 1 base, and 14 bases lay in between. The germline V gene encodes CDR1 MDHEN and CDR2 SYDVKM. In nucleotides, the CDR3 is TGTGCCAGCAGTGACTGGGGAGCGCGGAACACTGAAGCTTTCTTT. Amino acids: CASSDWGARNTEAFF.

The table lists this clonotype with many counts. The chain recombines TRBV6-5 with TRBJ2-3; D is perhaps TRBD2 (7 bases). Trimming pared 7 bases from V and 2 bases from J, leaving 13 bases between. Germline CDR1 and CDR2: MNHEY and SVGAGI. This CDR3 is built from 14 residues. The CDR3 region has the DNA TGTGCCAGCACCTTGGGGGGGCCCACAGATACGCAGTATTTT. Its protein is CASTLGGPTDTQYF.

This clonotype was seen many times. The chain joins TRBV10-1 to TRBJ1-1; 8 nucleotides agree with TRBD1. From germline, CDR1 is WNHNN and CDR2 SYGVQD (reference sequence). This CDR3 contains 15 residues. The trim removed 2 bases at V and 5 bases at J, leaving 7 bases unmatched. The CDR3 region has the DNA TGCGCCAGCAGTGAGAAGCAGGGGGCGCGGACTGAAGCTTTCTTT. Residues: CASSEKQGARTEAFF.

The sample holds many counts of this clonotype. The chain is built from TRBV7-6 and TRBJ2-1, with a possible D match to TRBD2 (6 bases). This CDR3 has 15 residues. Per the germline V gene, CDR1 is SGHVS and CDR2 is FNYEAQ. The V and J ends lost 5 bases and 9 bases respectively, with 20 bases between them. The DNA of the CDR3 is TGTGCCAGCAGCCTTCAGATGACTAGTTCGAGTGAGCAGTTCTTC. Its protein product is CASSLQMTSSSEQFF.

This clonotype was detected many times. The chain has TRBV28 and TRBJ2-2; 9 nucleotides agree with TRBD2. This CDR3 has 15 amino acids. Germline V CDR1 and CDR2: MDHEN, SYDVKM. The junction had 1 base not matched to a gene; V was cut back by 0 bases and J by 5 bases. The CDR3 loop is CASSLWRGGTGELFF. CDR3 bases: TGTGCCAGCAGTTTATGGCGGGGGGGTACCGGGGAGCTGTTTTTT.

The sample holds many counts of this clonotype. The gene calls are TRBV5-1 and TRBJ1-3; TRBD1 might be the D (6 bases). In germline, CDR1 is SGHRS, CDR2 YFSETQ. The CDR3 is 15 residues long. Trimming removed 3 bases at V and 0 bases at J, with 10 bases between. The CDR3 DNA reads as TGCGCCAGCAGCTCCGGACAGCGCTCTGGAAACACCATATATTTT. Its protein product is CASSSGQRSGNTIYF.

The V gene is TRBV5-1, the J gene TRBJ2-3; D uncertain. The CDR3 spans 13 residues. The germline CDR1 and CDR2 sequences are SGHRS and YFSETQ. V lost 6 bases and J lost 3, with 11 bases in between. This CDR3 reads CASKTDGTDTQYF. DNA for the CDR3: TGCGCCAGCAAAACGGACGGAACAGATACGCAGTATTTT.

As regards this clonotype: A read error may explain this, as a much larger clone is one base away. In DNA form, the CDR3 reads TGCAGCGGGATCAGGGACGGGCGACAAGAGACCCAGTACTTC. It codes for CSGIRDGRQETQYF. The rearrangement links TRBV29-1 to TRBJ2-5, with D perhaps assigned TRBD1 or TRBD2 (5 bases each). The CDR3 totals 14 residues. Germline assignment: CDR1 SQVTM and CDR2 ANQGSEA. The V gene lost 7 bases and the J gene lost 2 bases, with 17 bases spanning the gap. Full variable domain (rest looked up from reference TRBV29-1 and TRBJ2-5): SAVISQKPSRDICQRGTSLTIQCQVDSQVTMMFWYRQQPGQSLTLIATANQGSEATYESGFVIDKFPISRPNLTFSTLTVSNMSPEDSSIYLCSGIRDGRQETQYFGPGTRLLVL.

This clonotype appeared many times. CDR3 sequence reads: CASSQGRGLRNTEAFF. CDR3 in DNA: TGCGCCAGCAGCCAAGGAAGGGGGCTCAGGAACACTGAAGCTTTCTTT. The chain has TRBV4-1 and TRBJ1-1; 7 nucleotides line up with TRBD1. V shed 1 base, J shed 1 base, and the junction held 6 bases outside the gene matches. The CDR3 has 16 amino acids. Germline V gives CDR1 MGHRA, CDR2 YSYEKL.

At least ten counts were recorded for this clonotype. This chain joins TRBV20-1 and TRBJ1-2, with 10 bases fitting TRBD1. This CDR3 comprises 16 residues. Germline loops: CDR1 DFQATT, CDR2 SNEGSKA (reference sequence). Trimming took 0 bases from V and 3 from J; bases not matched to a gene: 7. The CDR3 reads CSARDRTGGMYYGYTF. CDR3 coding DNA: TGCAGTGCTAGAGATCGGACAGGGGGGATGTACTATGGCTACACCTTC.

This clonotype was seen a handful of times. This chain links TRBV4-1 with TRBJ1-3; 7 nucleotides match TRBD1. V shed 4 bases, J shed 0 bases, and the junction held 9 bases outside the gene matches. Germline V gene lookup returns CDR1 MGHRA and CDR2 YSYEKL. The CDR3 length is 17 residues. CDR3 in amino acids: CASSRPGQTASGNTIYF. CDR3 coding DNA: TGCGCCAGCAGCCGCCCGGGACAGACAGCCTCTGGAAACACCATATATTTT.